Following are 9 T cell receptor beta chains from one sample sequenced in a study of Graves' ophthalmopathy and Graves' hyperthyroidism. Amplified TCR beta CDR3 regions were obtained using RNA transcripts as template. The workflow started with a first-round RT-PCR run with HTBI primers and then moved on to a second-round multiplex PCR. Using its own MiXCR run on the multiplex PCR reads, TCRdb lists one record per CDR3 protein. The top ten hold roughly 2.6% of the sample, which has about 390,000 distinct CDR3 sequences, approximately 17% seen once. The sample was peripheral blood. Every receptor here comes from an adult woman with stable Graves' hyperthyroidism.

In its sample, this clonotype was seen many times. This rearrangement joins TRBV3-1 to TRBJ2-7, with 7 bases aligning to TRBD1. The CDR3 spans 14 residues. Losses at the gene ends were 3 bases for V and 1 base for J; bases not matched to a gene: 3. Germline V lookup: CDR1 LGHDT, CDR2 YNNKEL (reference sequence). The CDR3 region is CASSHGQVSYEQYF. CDR3 nucleotide sequence: TGTGCCAGCAGCCACGGACAGGTATCCTACGAGCAGTACTTC.

This clonotype was observed at least ten times. The chain combines TRBV11-2 with TRBJ2-7; 7 bases are shared with TRBD1. CDR3 size: 14 residues. Germline V gives CDR1 SGHAT, CDR2 FQNNGV. Trimming took 5 bases from V and 3 from J; bases not matched to a gene: 7. The CDR3 DNA follows: TGTGCCAGCAGCAAATTCCGGGACAGCTACGAGCAGTACTTC. This encodes CASSKFRDSYEQYF. Full variable domain (missing parts from reference TRBV11-2 and TRBJ2-7): EAGVAQSPRYKIIEKRQSVAFWCNPISGHATLYWYQQILGQGPKLLIQFQNNGVVDDSQLPKDRFSAERLKGVDSTLKIQPAKLEDSAVYLCASSKFRDSYEQYFGPGTRLTVT.

This chain links TRBV9 with TRBJ1-6; unclear D gene. CDR3 length equals 14 residues. The V end was cut by 3 bases, the J end by 7 bases, with 11 bases between. Germline V gives CDR1 SGDLS, CDR2 YYNGEE. CDR3 nucleotides: TGTGCCAGCAGCGAATGGACCGAGAATTCACCCCTCCACTTT. Its protein product is CASSEWTENSPLHF.

There are many counts of this clonotype. V and J are TRBV11-1 and TRBJ1-2; maybe TRBD1 (6 bases). This CDR3 region has 16 residues. Trimming removed 5 bases at V and 4 bases at J, with 20 bases between. CDR1 SGHAT and CDR2 FQDESV come from the germline V gene (reference sequence). In nucleotides, the CDR3 is TGTGCCAGCAGCCCGCGTGGGGCACAGGGAGTCTATGGCTACACCTTC. This sequence encodes CASSPRGAQGVYGYTF.

In its sample, this clonotype was seen many times. V usage is TRBV10-3 and J usage is TRBJ2-7; TRBD1 is a possible D gene (6 bases). V was shortened by 10 bases and J by 0 bases, with 16 bases between the two germline ends. The length of the CDR3 is 14 residues. From germline, CDR1 is ENHRY and CDR2 SYGVKD. This CDR3 reads CATLDQGSSYEQYF. DNA for the CDR3: TGTGCCACCCTAGACCAGGGGTCCTCCTACGAGCAGTACTTC.

This clonotype occurred many times. The CDR3: CASSTSGGYEQYF. As DNA, the CDR3 is TGTGCCAGCAGTACTAGCGGGGGTTACGAGCAGTACTTC. The chain employs TRBV28 and TRBJ2-7; 11 bases match TRBD2. Germline CDR1 is MDHEN and CDR2 is SYDVKM. The CDR3 is made up of 13 amino acids. Losses at the gene ends were 5 bases for V and 4 bases for J; bases not matched to a gene: 1.

The chain recombines TRBV2 with TRBJ1-1; the match to TRBD1 covers 10 bases. The CDR3 extends over 14 amino acids. The V and J ends lost 6 bases and 5 bases, in that order; junction bases with no gene match: 6. Germline CDR1 and CDR2: SNHLY and FYNNEI. The CDR3 bases are TGTGCCAGCAGCACCCGACAGGGGGCTACTGAAGCTTTCTTT. Translating gives CASSTRQGATEAFF.

This chain uses TRBV6-1 with TRBJ1-1; D not certain. CDR3 length equals 13 residues. Between the trimmed V and J ends, which lost 2 bases and 1 base, there was a span of 5 bases. CDR1 MNHNS and CDR2 SASEGT come from the germline V gene. The CDR3 sequence: CASSEYTNTEAFF. CDR3 bases: TGTGCCAGCAGTGAATACACGAACACTGAAGCTTTCTTT.

This clonotype was detected only a few times. V usage is TRBV24-1 and J usage is TRBJ2-3; D not resolved. CDR1 KGHDR and CDR2 SFDVKD come from the germline V gene. Trimming removed 3 bases from V and 6 bases from J, with 12 bases in between. The CDR3 totals 14 residues. The CDR3 DNA sequence: TGTGCCACCAGTGATCATGCAAACAGCGATACGCAGTATTTT. The encoded protein is CATSDHANSDTQYF.